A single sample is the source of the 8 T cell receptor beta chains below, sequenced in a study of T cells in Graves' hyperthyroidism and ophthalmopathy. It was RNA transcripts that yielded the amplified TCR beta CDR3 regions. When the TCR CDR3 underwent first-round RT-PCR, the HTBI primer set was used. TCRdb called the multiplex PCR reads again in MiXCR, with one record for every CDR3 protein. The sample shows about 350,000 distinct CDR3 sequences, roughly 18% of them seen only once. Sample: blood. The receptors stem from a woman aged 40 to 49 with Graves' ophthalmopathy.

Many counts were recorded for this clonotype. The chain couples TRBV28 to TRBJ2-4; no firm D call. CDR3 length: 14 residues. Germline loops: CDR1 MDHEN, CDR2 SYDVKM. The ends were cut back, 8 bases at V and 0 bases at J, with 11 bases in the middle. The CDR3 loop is CASRHDLAKNIQYF. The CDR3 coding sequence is TGTGCCAGCCGCCACGACCTAGCCAAAAACATTCAGTACTTC.

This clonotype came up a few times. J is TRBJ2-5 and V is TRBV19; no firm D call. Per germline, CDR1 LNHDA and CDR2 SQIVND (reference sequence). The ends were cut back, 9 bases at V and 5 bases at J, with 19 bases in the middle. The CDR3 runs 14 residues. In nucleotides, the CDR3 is TGTGCCAGCTCCCACCGGAGTTCACCGGAGACCCAGTACTTC. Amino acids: CASSHRSSPETQYF.

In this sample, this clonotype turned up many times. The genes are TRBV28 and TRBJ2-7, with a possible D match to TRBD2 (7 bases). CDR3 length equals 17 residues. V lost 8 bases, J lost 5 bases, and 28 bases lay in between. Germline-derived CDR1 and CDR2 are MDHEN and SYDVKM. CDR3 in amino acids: CASRGGTGSASSHEQYF. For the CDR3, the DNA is TGTGCCAGCCGCGGGGGAACAGGGAGCGCGTCTTCCCACGAGCAGTACTTC.

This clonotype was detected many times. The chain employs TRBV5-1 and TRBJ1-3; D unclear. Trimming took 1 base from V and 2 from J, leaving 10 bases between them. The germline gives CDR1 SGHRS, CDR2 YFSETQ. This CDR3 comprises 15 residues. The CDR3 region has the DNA TGCGCCAGCAGCTTGTCGCCGGACGCTGGAAACACCATATATTTT. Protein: CASSLSPDAGNTIYF. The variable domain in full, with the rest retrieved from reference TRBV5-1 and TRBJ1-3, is KAGVTQTPRYLIKTRGQQVTLSCSPISGHRSVSWYQQTPGQGLQFLFEYFSETQRNKGNFPGRFSGRQFSNSRSEMNVSTLELGDSALYLCASSLSPDAGNTIYFGEGSWLTVV.

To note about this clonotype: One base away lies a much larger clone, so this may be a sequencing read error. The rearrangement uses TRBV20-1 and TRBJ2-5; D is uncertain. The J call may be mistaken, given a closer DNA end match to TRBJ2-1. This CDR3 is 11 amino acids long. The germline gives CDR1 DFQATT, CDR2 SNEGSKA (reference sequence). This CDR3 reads CSAERQETQFF. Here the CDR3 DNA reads TGCAGTGCTGAGAGGCAAGAGACCCAGTTCTTC.

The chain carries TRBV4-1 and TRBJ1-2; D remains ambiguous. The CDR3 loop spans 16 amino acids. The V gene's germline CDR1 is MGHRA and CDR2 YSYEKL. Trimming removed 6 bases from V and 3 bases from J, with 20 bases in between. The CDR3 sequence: CASSHTLGREDYGYTF. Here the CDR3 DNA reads TGCGCCAGCAGTCATACACTGGGGAGAGAAGACTATGGCTACACCTTC.

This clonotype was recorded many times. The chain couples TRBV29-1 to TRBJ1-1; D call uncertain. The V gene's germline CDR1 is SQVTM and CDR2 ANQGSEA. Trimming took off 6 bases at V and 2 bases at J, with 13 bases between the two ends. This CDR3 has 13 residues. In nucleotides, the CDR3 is TGCAGCGTGGCCCCAGGTAAAAACACTGAAGCTTTCTTT. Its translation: CSVAPGKNTEAFF.

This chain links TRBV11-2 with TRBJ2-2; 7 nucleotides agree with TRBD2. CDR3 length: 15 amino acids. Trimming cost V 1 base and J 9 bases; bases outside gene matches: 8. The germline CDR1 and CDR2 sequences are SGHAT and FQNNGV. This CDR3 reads CASSLGSSGPRELFF. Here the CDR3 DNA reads TGTGCCAGCAGCTTAGGTTCTAGCGGCCCCCGGGAGCTGTTTTTT.